What follows are 3 T cell receptor beta chains derived from one specimen sequenced in a study. TCRdb analysed the RT-PCR reads with MiXCR anew, one entry per CDR3 protein. Among about 700,000 distinct CDR3 sequences listed, approximately 14% were seen once. Material for sequencing was memory CD4+ T cells from blood. The origin of the receptors is a female donor in good health, serving as a healthy control.

This clonotype was counted many times. The chain recombines TRBV7-2 with TRBJ2-7, with D unclear. Germline V gene sequence: CDR1 SGHTA, CDR2 FQGNSA. Trimming shortened V by 5 bases and J by 3 bases, and 8 bases separated the two germline ends. The CDR3 has 12 amino acids. The CDR3 reads CASSDGYYEQYF. DNA for the CDR3: TGTGCCAGCAGCGACGGATACTACGAGCAGTACTTC. Full variable domain (outside the CDR3, taken from reference TRBV7-2 and TRBJ2-7): GAGVSQSPSNKVTEKGKDVELRCDPISGHTALYWYRQSLGQGLEFLIYFQGNSAPDKSGLPSDRFSAERTGGSVSTLTIQRTQQEDSAVYLCASSDGYYEQYFGPGTRLTVT.

There are many counts of this clonotype. This chain uses TRBV5-1 with TRBJ1-1; 7 positions match TRBD1. From germline, CDR1 is SGHRS and CDR2 YFSETQ. V gave up 4 bases and J gave up 1 base; unmatched junction bases: 4. There are 14 residues in the CDR3. CDR3 coding DNA: TGCGCCAGCAGCGGGGGACAGCCGAACACTGAAGCTTTCTTT. As protein: CASSGGQPNTEAFF.

This clonotype was found a few times. The chain is built from TRBV27 and TRBJ1-6, with TRBD1 matching 7 bases. Germline V lookup: CDR1 MNHEY, CDR2 SMNVEV (reference sequence). CDR3 length equals 16 residues. V lost 7 bases, J lost 2 bases, and 8 bases stayed unmatched. CDR3 in amino acids: CASKPDRAAYNSPLHF. CDR3 sequence (DNA): TGTGCCAGCAAACCCGACAGGGCGGCCTATAATTCACCCCTCCACTTT.